This T cell receptor (beta chain) was identified during a study of post-analysis software for immune sequencing data. Findings and limits, study-wide: TRBV segments more frequent in patients than in controls numbered several and included TRBV5-6, TRBV5-1 and TRBV20-1. Strong co-clustering by F measure linked samples that shared a preparation batch.

This clonotype came up a few times. The antigen remains unidentified. A junction end diverges from the germline sequence, so it may reflect a read error. Unique molecular identifiers featured in each of the TCR beta cDNA libraries. TCRdb re-called the PCR reads through MiXCR, storing one row per CDR3 protein. This table has about 540,000 distinct CDR3 sequences, approximately 31% appearing once. CDR1 is MNHEY, CDR2 SVGAGI, per germline. The length of the CDR3 is 16 residues. The genes are TRBV6-5 and TRBJ2-7; possibly TRBD1 or TRBD2 for D (6 bases each). Sample: blood. The receptor comes from a girl under 18 with multiple sclerosis. CDR3 amino acids: CASGYADSGGHWEQYF. The CDR3 DNA follows: TGTGCCAGCGGTTACGCCGACAGTGGGGGGCATTGGGAGCAGTACTTC.